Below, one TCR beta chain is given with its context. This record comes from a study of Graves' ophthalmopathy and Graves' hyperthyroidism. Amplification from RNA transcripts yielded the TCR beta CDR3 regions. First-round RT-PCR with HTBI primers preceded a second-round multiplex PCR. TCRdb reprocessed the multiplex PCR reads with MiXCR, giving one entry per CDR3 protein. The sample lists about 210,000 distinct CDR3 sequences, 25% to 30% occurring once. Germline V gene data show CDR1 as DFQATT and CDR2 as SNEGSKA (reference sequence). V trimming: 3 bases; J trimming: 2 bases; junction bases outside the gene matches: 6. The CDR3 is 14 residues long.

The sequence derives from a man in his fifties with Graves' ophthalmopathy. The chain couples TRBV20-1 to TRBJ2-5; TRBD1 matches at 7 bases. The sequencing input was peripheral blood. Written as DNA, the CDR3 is TGCAGTGCTAGTAAAGGGGGACAGCAAGAGACCCAGTACTTC. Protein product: CSASKGGQQETQYF.